The clone carrying this T cell receptor (delta chain) is classed as medium-sized (0.01 to 0.1%). Other DNA variants within this sample encode the same CDR3. The data were taken from a study of gamma-delta T cells after stem cell transplantation. The CDR3 runs 24 residues. CDR1 and CDR2 from the germline V gene are GEAIGNYY and EKD. The trim removed 0 bases at V and 0 bases at J, leaving 29 bases unmatched. TCRdb used CATT to re-call clones from the RT-PCR reads. This sample yields 2,000 to 2,500 delta-chain clones, of which 1.5% to 2% are seen a single time; about a sixth belongs to the top ten. This clonotype was obtained from a human donor. It is not recorded whose cells these are; they may come from a transplant donor. The specimen sequenced was gamma-delta T cells. The chain is built from TRDV2 and TRDJ1; TRDD3 matches at 8 bases. In nucleotides, the CDR3 is TGTGCCTGTGACACCGTGAGTAGGGGATACCGCGAGGGAACGAGCCCTTTGTACACCGATAAACTCATCTTT. It encodes CACDTVSRGYREGTSPLYTDKLIF.